The 5 T cell receptor beta chains below come from one sample, sequenced in a study of blood T cell repertoires in COVID-19. Sequencing used immunoSEQ multiplex PCR; TCRdb keeps in-frame clones, though not all of them. Among approximately 35,000 clones listed, 84% were seen once. The sequenced sample consisted of peripheral blood. These receptors all come from a human donor in a cohort sampled during active COVID-19.

The V gene is TRBV4-1, the J gene TRBJ1-2; 7 nucleotides agree with TRBD1. This CDR3 region has 16 residues. V shed 0 bases and J 4 bases; nucleotides not matched to a gene: 8. The germline V gene encodes CDR1 MGHRA and CDR2 YSYEKL. The CDR3 protein is CASSQEHRGAGYGYTF. The CDR3 DNA follows: TGCGCCAGCAGCCAAGAGCACAGGGGCGCTGGCTATGGCTACACCTTC.

This chain links TRBV5-1 with TRBJ2-3; TRBD1 aligns across 7 bases. Trimming removed 3 bases from V and 3 bases from J; junction bases left unmatched: 4. The germline CDR1 and CDR2 sequences are SGHRS and YFSETQ. The CDR3 is made up of 14 amino acids. The CDR3 region has the DNA TGCGCCAGCAGCTCCGGACAGGCAACAGATACGCAGTATTTT. It yields the protein CASSSGQATDTQYF.

The CDR3 spells CASSYGQGKNEQFF. CDR3 in DNA: TGTGCCAGTAGCTACGGACAGGGGAAAAATGAGCAGTTCTTC. The chain couples TRBV19 to TRBJ2-1; 9 positions agree with TRBD1. Germline V gives CDR1 LNHDA, CDR2 SQIVND (reference sequence). The CDR3 is made up of 14 amino acids. The J segment lost 7 bases and the V segment lost 6 bases, leaving 7 bases of the junction unmatched.

The chain is built from TRBV6-1 and TRBJ2-7, with TRBD2 identical over 7 bases. CDR1 and CDR2 from the germline V gene are MNHNS and SASEGT. The CDR3 sequence is 13 residues long. V was clipped by 0 bases and J by 7 bases; unmatched bases: 3. The CDR3 loop is CASSEARGGEQYF. The CDR3 DNA reads as TGTGCCAGCAGTGAAGCAAGGGGAGGGGAGCAGTACTTC.

The chain recombines TRBV2 with TRBJ1-1; no clear D. Germline V lookup: CDR1 SNHLY, CDR2 FYNNEI. This CDR3 contains 13 residues. V lost 10 bases and J lost 2, with 14 bases in between. CDR3 sequence: CANTRETNTEAFF. CDR3 DNA: TGTGCCAATACCCGGGAGACAAACACTGAAGCTTTCTTT. The full variable domain, in which reference TRBV2 and TRBJ1-1 provide the parts outside the CDR3, is EPEVTQTPSHQVTQMGQEVILRCVPISNHLYFYWYRQILGQKVEFLVSFYNNEISEKSEIFDDQFSVERPDGSNFTLKIRSTKLEDSAMYFCANTRETNTEAFFGQGTRLTVV.